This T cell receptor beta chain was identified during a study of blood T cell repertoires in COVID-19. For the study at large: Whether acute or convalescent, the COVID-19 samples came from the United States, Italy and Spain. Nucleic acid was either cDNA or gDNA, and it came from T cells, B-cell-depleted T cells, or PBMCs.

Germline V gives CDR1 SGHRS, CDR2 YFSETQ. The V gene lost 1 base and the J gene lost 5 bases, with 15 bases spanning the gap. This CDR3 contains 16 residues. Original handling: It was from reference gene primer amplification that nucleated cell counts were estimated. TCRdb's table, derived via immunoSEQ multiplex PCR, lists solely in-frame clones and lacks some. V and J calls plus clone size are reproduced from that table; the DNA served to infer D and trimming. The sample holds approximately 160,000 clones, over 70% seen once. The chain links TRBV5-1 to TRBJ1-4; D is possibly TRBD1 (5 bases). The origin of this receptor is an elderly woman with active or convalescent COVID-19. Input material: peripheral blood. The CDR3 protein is CASSLPGGSPNEKLFF. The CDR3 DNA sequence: TGCGCCAGCAGCTTGCCCGGGGGGTCCCCGAATGAAAAACTGTTTTTT. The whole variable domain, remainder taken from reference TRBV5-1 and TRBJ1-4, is KAGVTQTPRYLIKTRGQQVTLSCSPISGHRSVSWYQQTPGQGLQFLFEYFSETQRNKGNFPGRFSGRQFSNSRSEMNVSTLELGDSALYLCASSLPGGSPNEKLFFGSGTQLSVL.